This T cell receptor beta chain was documented in a study of T cells in narcolepsy. The germline V gene encodes CDR1 SGDLS and CDR2 YYNGEE. V lost 0 bases and J lost 3; bases outside the gene matches: 2. This CDR3 spans 16 amino acids. The repertoire was sequenced with immunoSEQ multiplex PCR; TCRdb's copy has only in-frame clones and lacks some. The sample has just over 20,000 clones, around 90% seen once; the top ten hold about 1.1%. Sequencing input: CD45RA- memory CD4+ T cells from PBMCs. The chain is built from TRBV9 and TRBJ2-1; 11 bases are shared with TRBD2. The sequence came from a human donor with narcolepsy. The DNA of the CDR3 is TGTGCCAGCAGCGTAGGAGGGACTAGCGGCTACAATGAGCAGTTCTTC. Translating it yields CASSVGGTSGYNEQFF.